Reported below is one T cell receptor (beta chain). Its antigen is not identified. This sample is drawn from a study of T cell responses to AZD1222 COVID-19 vaccine. Study-wide results and limits: Clonal diversity may have been underestimated, and the donors were mostly white British, with more females than males. Spike was spanned by vaccine-associated CD4 TCRs, which were dominant at 160-218 and 743-854.

TCRdb's copy holds only in-frame clones and misses some; the assay was immunoSEQ multiplex PCR. Of over 110,000 clones in the sample, roughly 93% were seen once. CDR1 and CDR2 (germline): LNHDA, SQIVND (reference sequence). This CDR3 has 14 residues. Trimming stripped 10 bases from V and 1 base from J, with 16 bases between. The rearrangement uses TRBV19 and TRBJ1-1, with D perhaps TRBD1 (5 bases). This TCR derives from an adult who received the AZD1222 COVID-19 vaccine. This specimen was peripheral blood, taken 28 days after the second AZD1222 dose. CDR3 amino acids: CATSRGRRNTEAFF. CDR3 DNA sequence: TGTGCCACCAGTAGGGGTAGGAGGAACACTGAAGCTTTCTTT.